This T cell receptor (beta chain) comes out of a study of cytomegalovirus exposure and HLA in healthy donors. Study information: According to later analysis, the same platform produced the roughly 130 validation and over 600 first-cohort repertoires.

Germline V lookup: CDR1 SGHVS, CDR2 FQNEAQ. The CDR3 has 13 residues. The V gene lost 4 bases and the J gene lost 0 bases, with 4 bases spanning the gap. Points from the study as a whole: A subsequent analysis found that TCR clusters from the first cohort also tended to co-occur in the 120 validation repertoires, with 90% to 95% of cluster scores above 0. Cytomegalovirus association was listed for 170 or so TCR beta chains.

Comment on this clone: The antigen remains unidentified.

The data were produced by immunoSEQ multiplex PCR, yet TCRdb's version contains in-frame clones alone and is incomplete. Among tens of thousands of clones listed, approximately 94% were seen once. The chain combines TRBV7-8 with TRBJ1-3, with D unresolved. The clonotype was recovered from a man in his late teens or twenties in good health and CMV-seropositive. Material for sequencing was PBMCs. The CDR3 DNA is TGTGCCAGCAGCTCAGGCTCTGGAAACACCATATATTTT. Amino acids: CASSSGSGNTIYF.